This entry concerns a single T cell receptor beta chain. Its antigen remains unidentified. The entry originates in a study of B cell selection in AIRE deficiency. Study results and caveats: CDR3s were shorter in shared Treg sequences, reflecting few non-templated nucleotide insertions. AIRE-deficient Tconv and Treg repertoires matched healthy donors in TCRBV, CDR3 length, diversity. Of over 3,000 shared Treg TCRbeta sequences, about 30% were healthy-donor-only and around 9.5% patient-only.

Some clones are missing from TCRdb's copy, which holds only in-frame ones; the method was immunoSEQ multiplex PCR. The sample consists of 20,000 to 25,000 clones, approximately 97% of them appearing once. The sorted conventional CD4 T cells were gated as CD4+CD127+. The germline gives CDR1 LGHNA, CDR2 YNFKEQ. V lost 4 bases and J lost 5, with 9 bases in between. There are 13 residues in the CDR3. J is TRBJ2-1 and V is TRBV4-2; no firm D call. This clonotype was obtained from a human donor with AIRE deficiency. Sequencing used conventional CD4+ T cells sorted from PBMCs. The DNA for the CDR3 is TGTGCCAGCAGCCGACAAATTAACAATGAGCAGTTCTTC. Its translation is CASSRQINNEQFF.